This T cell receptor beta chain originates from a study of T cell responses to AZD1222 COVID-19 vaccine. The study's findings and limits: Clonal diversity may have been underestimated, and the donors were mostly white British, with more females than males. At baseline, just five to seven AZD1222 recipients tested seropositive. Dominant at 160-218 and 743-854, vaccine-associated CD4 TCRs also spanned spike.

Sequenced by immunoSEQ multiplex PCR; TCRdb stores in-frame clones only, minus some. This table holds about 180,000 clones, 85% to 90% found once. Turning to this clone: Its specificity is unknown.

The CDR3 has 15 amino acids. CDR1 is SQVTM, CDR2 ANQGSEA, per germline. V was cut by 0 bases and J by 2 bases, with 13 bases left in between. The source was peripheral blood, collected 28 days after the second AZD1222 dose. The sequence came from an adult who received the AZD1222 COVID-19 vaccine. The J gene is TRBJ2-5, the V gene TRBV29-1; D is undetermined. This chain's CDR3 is CSVEDYGQEQETQYF. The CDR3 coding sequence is TGCAGCGTTGAAGATTATGGGCAGGAACAAGAGACCCAGTACTTC.